A selection of T cell receptor beta chains follows, all from one sample in a study of blood T cell repertoires in COVID-19. Only in-frame clones appear in the TCRdb table, and some are missing; sequencing was by immunoSEQ multiplex PCR. This sample has 260,000 or so clones, with roughly 85% found just once. The sequenced material came from PBMCs or T cells enriched from blood (not recorded which). These receptors came from a woman between 35 and 50 years old who had been exposed to COVID-19. Each CDR3 is given with its conserved first and last residue.

v_gene: TRBV18; j_gene: TRBJ1-2; CDR3aa: CASSPSRDSYGYTF
v_gene: TRBV12-5; j_gene: TRBJ1-5; CDR3aa: CASGLGAAEIYSNQPQHF
v_gene: TRBV21-1; j_gene: TRBJ2-7; CDR3aa: CASSKALRTGRHEQYF
v_gene: TRBV6-5; j_gene: TRBJ1-1; CDR3aa: CAGRQGNTEAFF
v_gene: TRBV7-9; j_gene: TRBJ1-3; CDR3aa: CASSLGGYGNTIYF
v_gene: TRBV4-2; j_gene: TRBJ2-7; CDR3aa: CASSQALGQSSYEQYF
v_gene: TRBV19; j_gene: TRBJ2-7; CDR3aa: CASSMSSGGFYEQYF
v_gene: TRBV6-5; j_gene: TRBJ2-7; CDR3aa: CASLGTGSYEQYF
v_gene: TRBV9; j_gene: TRBJ2-7; CDR3aa: CASSAAGGPYEQYF
v_gene: TRBV28; j_gene: TRBJ2-1; CDR3aa: CASTPGSYNEQFF
v_gene: TRBV19; j_gene: TRBJ1-1; CDR3aa: CASSMTNRGLGTEAFF
v_gene: TRBV4-2; j_gene: TRBJ1-1; CDR3aa: CASSQDGSINTEAFF
v_gene: TRBV12-3/TRBV12-4; j_gene: TRBJ2-3; CDR3aa: CASSSTGDTQYF
v_gene: TRBV27; j_gene: TRBJ2-1; CDR3aa: CASSTLAGGYDEQFF
v_gene: TRBV24-1; j_gene: TRBJ1-4; CDR3aa: CATRPPGFWANEKLFF
v_gene: TRBV27; j_gene: TRBJ1-4; CDR3aa: CASTAWTRREKLFF
v_gene: TRBV5-1; j_gene: TRBJ2-3; CDR3aa: CASSLAPSGGATDTQYF
v_gene: TRBV7-3; j_gene: TRBJ2-5; CDR3aa: CASSPLGQGGETQYF
v_gene: TRBV18; j_gene: TRBJ2-3; CDR3aa: CASSLKSGGISTDTQYF
v_gene: TRBV30; j_gene: TRBJ1-2; CDR3aa: CAWSAHGTGYGYTF
v_gene: TRBV9; j_gene: TRBJ2-1; CDR3aa: CASSLLERGGNHHEQFF
v_gene: TRBV19; j_gene: TRBJ1-5; CDR3aa: CASSSGGAGNQPQHF
v_gene: TRBV7-9; j_gene: TRBJ1-3; CDR3aa: CASSSGDSGNTIYF
v_gene: TRBV13; j_gene: TRBJ2-5; CDR3aa: CASSLAGGQETQYF